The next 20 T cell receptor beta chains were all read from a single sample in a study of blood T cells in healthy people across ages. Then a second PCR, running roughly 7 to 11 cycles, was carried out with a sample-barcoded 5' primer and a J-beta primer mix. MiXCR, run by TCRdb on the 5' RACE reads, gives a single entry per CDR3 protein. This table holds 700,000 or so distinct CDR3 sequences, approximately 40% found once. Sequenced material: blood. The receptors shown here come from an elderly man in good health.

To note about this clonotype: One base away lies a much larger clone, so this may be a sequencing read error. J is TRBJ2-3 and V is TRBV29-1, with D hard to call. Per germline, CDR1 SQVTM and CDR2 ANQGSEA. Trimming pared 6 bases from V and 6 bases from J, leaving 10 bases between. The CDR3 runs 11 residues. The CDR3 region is CSVDWVDTQYF. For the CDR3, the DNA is TGCAGCGTCGACTGGGTGGATACGCAGTATTTT.

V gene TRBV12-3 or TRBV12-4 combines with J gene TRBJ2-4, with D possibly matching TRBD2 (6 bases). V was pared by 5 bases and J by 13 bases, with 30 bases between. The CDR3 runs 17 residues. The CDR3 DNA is TGTGCCAGCAGTCCTGGGCGGAGCGGGCTCAAGGGCTACCAGCAGTACTTC. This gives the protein CASSPGRSGLKGYQQYF.

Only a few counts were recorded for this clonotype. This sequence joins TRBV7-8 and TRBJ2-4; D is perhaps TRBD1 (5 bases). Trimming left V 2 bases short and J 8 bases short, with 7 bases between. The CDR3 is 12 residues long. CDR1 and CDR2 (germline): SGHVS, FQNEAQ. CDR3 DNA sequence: TGTGCCAGCAGCTTACAGGGTGACATTCAGTACTTC. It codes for CASSLQGDIQYF.

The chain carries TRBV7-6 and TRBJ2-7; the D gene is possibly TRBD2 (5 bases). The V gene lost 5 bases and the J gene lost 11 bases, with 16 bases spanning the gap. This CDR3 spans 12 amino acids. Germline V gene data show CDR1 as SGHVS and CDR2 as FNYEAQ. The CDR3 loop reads CASSPTDNGEYF. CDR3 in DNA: TGTGCCAGCAGCCCGACGGATAACGGGGAGTACTTC. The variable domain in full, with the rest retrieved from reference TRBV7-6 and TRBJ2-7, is GAGVSQSPRYKVTKRGQDVALRCDPISGHVSLYWYRQALGQGPEFLTYFNYEAQQDKSGLPNDRFSAERPEGSISTLTIQRTEQRDSAMYRCASSPTDNGEYFGPGTRLTVT.

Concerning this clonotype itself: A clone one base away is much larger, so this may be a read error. The DNA of the CDR3 is TGTGCCAGCACCGACGAGGTACAAGAGACCCAGTTCTTC. Protein sequence: CASTDEVQETQFF. J is TRBJ2-5 and V is TRBV6-1; no firm D call. The J call is uncertain, as TRBJ2-1 better fits the DNA end. This CDR3 spans 13 amino acids. In germline, CDR1 is MNHNS, CDR2 SASEGT.

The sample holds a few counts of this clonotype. The CDR3 sequence is CASSRPGTRMSTEAFF. The CDR3 DNA reads TGTGCCAGCAGCCGTCCCGGGACACGGATGAGCACTGAAGCTTTCTTT. The chain has TRBV7-2 and TRBJ1-1, with D perhaps matching TRBD1 (6 bases). CDR1 and CDR2 from the germline V gene are SGHTA and FQGNSA. Trimming left V 5 bases short and J 4 bases short, with 20 bases between. The CDR3 is 16 amino acids.

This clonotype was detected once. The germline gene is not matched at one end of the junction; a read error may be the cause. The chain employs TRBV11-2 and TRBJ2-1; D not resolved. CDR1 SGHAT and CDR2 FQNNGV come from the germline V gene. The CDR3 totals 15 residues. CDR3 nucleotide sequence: TGTGCCAGCAGCCGCGAGGCTATTGGGTACAGTGAGCAGTTCTTC. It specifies CASSREAIGYSEQFF.

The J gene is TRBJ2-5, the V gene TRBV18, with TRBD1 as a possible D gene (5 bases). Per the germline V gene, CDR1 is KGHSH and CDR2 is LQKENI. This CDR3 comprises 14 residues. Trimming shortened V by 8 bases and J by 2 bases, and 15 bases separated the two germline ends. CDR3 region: CASPPGPSQETQYF. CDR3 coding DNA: TGTGCCAGCCCCCCAGGGCCAAGTCAAGAGACCCAGTACTTC. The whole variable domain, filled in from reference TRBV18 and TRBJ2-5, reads NAGVMQNPRHLVRRRGQEARLRCSPMKGHSHVYWYRQLPEEGLKFMVYLQKENIIDESGMPKERFSAEFPKEGPSILRIQQVVRGDSAAYFCASPPGPSQETQYFGPGTRLLVL.

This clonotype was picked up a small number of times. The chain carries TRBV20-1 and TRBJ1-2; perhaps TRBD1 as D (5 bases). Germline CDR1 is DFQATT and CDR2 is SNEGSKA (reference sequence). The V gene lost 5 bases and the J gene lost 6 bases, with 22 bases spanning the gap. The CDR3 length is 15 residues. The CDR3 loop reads CSAQVRTRYEDGYTF. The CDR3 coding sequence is TGCAGTGCTCAAGTCCGGACACGCTACGAAGATGGCTACACCTTC.

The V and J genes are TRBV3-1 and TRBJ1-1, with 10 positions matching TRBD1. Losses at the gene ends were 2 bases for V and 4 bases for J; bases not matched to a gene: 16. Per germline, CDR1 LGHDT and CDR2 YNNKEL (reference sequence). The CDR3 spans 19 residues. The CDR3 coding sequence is TGTGCCAGCAGCCAACCCGCACCGGGACAGGGGACCGCTACCACTGAAGCTTTCTTT. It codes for CASSQPAPGQGTATTEAFF.

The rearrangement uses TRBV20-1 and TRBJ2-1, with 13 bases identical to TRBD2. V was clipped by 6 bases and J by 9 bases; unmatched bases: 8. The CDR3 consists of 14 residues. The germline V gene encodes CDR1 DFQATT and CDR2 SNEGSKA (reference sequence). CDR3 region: CSARTSGRDREQFF. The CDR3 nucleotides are TGCAGTGCAAGGACTAGCGGGAGAGACCGTGAGCAGTTCTTC.

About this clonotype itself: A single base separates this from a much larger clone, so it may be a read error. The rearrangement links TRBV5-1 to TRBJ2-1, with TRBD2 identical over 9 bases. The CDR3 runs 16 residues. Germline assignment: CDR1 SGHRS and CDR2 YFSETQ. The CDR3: CASSLVLAGDYDEQFF. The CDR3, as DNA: TGCGCCAGCAGCTTGGTTTTAGCGGGGGACTACGATGAGCAGTTCTTC.

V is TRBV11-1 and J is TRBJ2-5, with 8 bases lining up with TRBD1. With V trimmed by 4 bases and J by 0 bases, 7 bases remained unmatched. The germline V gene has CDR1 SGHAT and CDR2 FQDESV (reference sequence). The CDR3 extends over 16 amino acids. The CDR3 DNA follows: TGTGCCAGCAGCTGGACACGACAGGGGTACCAAGAGACCCAGTACTTC. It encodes CASSWTRQGYQETQYF.

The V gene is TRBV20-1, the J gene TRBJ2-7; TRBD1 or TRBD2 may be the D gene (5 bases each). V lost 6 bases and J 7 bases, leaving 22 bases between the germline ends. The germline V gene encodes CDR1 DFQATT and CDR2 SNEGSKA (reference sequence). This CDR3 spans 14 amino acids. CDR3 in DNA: TGCAGTGCGGGGGACGCTAGCTCCTACAATGAGCAGTACTTC. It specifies CSAGDASSYNEQYF.

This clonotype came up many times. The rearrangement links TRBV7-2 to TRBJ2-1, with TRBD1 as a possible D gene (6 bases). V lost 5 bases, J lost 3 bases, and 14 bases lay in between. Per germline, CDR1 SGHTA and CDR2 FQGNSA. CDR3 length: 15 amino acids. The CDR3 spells CASSKQGAGYNEQFF. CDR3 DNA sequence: TGTGCCAGCAGCAAACAGGGTGCCGGCTACAATGAGCAGTTCTTC.

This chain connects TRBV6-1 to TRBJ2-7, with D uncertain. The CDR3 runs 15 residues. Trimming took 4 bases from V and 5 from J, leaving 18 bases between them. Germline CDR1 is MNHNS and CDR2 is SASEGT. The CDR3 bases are TGTGCCAGCAGTGTTAGACTTTCACCCGAGGACGAGCAGTACTTC. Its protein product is CASSVRLSPEDEQYF.

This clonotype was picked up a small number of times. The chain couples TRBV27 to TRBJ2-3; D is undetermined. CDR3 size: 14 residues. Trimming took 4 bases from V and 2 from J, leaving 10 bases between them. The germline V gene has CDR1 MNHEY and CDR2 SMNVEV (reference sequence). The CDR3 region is CASSYPSPTDTQYF. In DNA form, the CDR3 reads TGTGCCAGCAGTTACCCGTCCCCCACAGATACGCAGTATTTT.

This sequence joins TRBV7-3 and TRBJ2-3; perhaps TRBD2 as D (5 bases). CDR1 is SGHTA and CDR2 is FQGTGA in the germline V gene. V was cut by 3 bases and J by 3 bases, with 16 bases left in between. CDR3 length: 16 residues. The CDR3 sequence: CASSLGSGGRTDTQYF. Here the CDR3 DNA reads TGTGCCAGCAGCTTGGGATCAGGAGGAAGAACAGATACGCAGTATTTT.

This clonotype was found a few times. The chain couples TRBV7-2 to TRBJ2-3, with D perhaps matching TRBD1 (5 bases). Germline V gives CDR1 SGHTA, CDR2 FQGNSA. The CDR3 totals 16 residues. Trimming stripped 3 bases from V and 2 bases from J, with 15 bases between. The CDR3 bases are TGTGCCAGCAGCTTTAGGGGCCGTCCGTCCACAGATACGCAGTATTTT. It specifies CASSFRGRPSTDTQYF.

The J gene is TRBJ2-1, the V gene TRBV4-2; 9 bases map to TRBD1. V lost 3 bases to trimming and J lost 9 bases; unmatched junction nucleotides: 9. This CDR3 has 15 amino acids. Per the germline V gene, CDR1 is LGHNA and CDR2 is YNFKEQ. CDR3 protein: CASSHNRGQNTEQFF. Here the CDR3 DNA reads TGTGCCAGCAGCCACAACAGGGGGCAAAACACTGAGCAGTTCTTC.